This T cell receptor beta chain stems from a study of T cells in localized non-small cell lung cancer. Germline V gene data show CDR1 as SGHRS and CDR2 as YFSETQ. This CDR3 spans 15 amino acids. With 1 base removed from V and 0 bases from J, the gap between germline ends came to 10 bases. Only in-frame clones appear in the TCRdb table, and some are missing; sequencing was by immunoSEQ multiplex PCR. The top ten hold 15% to 20% of the sample, which has about 53,000 clones, roughly 84% seen once. The sample in question was peripheral blood mononuclear cells, obtained before any cancer treatment. The sequence derives from a man aged 40 to 70 with stage III lung adenocarcinoma. The genes are TRBV5-1 and TRBJ1-1; perhaps TRBD1 as D (5 bases). The CDR3 nucleotides read TGCGCCAGCAGCTTGTGGGAGGGGATGAACACTGAAGCTTTCTTT. Protein sequence: CASSLWEGMNTEAFF. The variable domain in full, with the rest retrieved from reference TRBV5-1 and TRBJ1-1, is KAGVTQTPRYLIKTRGQQVTLSCSPISGHRSVSWYQQTPGQGLQFLFEYFSETQRNKGNFPGRFSGRQFSNSRSEMNVSTLELGDSALYLCASSLWEGMNTEAFFGQGTRLTVV.